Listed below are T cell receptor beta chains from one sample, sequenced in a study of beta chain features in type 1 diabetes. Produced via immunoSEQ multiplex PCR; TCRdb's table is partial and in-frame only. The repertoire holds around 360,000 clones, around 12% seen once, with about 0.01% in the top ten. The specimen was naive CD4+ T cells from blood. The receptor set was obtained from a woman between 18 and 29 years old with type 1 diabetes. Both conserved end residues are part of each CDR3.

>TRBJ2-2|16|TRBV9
CASSVGAGARFGELFF
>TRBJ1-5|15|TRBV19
CASSKGTGDYQPQHF
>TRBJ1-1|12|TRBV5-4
CASSFDSLSVFF
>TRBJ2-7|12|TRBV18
CASSPPSYEQYF
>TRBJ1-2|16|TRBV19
CASSRRPGQGAEGYTF
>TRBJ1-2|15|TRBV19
CASSPRQGHGYGYTF
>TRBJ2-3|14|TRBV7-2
CASSPRTAADTQYF
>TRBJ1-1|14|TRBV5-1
CASSLDRANTEAFF
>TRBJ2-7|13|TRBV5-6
CATLRTGSYEQYF
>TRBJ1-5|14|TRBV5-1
CASSLGGSNQPQHF
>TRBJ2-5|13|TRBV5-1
CASSLPAGETQYF
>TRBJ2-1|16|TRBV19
CASGTSGVISYNEQFF
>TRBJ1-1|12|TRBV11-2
CASSLSRGEAFF
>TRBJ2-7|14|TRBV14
CASSHRGRAYEQYF
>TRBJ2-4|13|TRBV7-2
CASSTAAGNIQYF
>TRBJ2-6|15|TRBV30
CAWGGHYSGANVLTF
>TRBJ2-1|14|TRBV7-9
CASLDRVGSNEQFF
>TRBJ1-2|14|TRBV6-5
CASSYSASNYGYTF
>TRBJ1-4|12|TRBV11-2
CASSSPSEKLFF
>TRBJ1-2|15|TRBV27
CASSLLGTSNYGYTF
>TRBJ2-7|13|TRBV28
CASGLTGRVEQYF
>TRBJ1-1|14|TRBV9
CASSAHRGNTEAFF
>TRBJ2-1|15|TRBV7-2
CASSLRDRAYNEQFF
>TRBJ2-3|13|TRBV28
CASSGAGADTQYF